This TCR beta chain was observed in a study of cytomegalovirus exposure and HLA in healthy donors. Broader study findings: There were over 150 TCR beta chains listed as cytomegalovirus-associated.

Libraries were prepared by immunoSEQ multiplex PCR; TCRdb keeps only in-frame clonotypes and omits some of them. The sample consists of over 50,000 clones, 90% to 97% of them appearing once. The approximately 120-subject validation cohort, separate from the roughly 670-subject first cohort, included the donors. Concerning this clone itself: What it recognizes is unknown.

J lost 5 bases, V lost 6 bases, and 7 bases had no gene match. The germline gives CDR1 SEHNR, CDR2 FQNEAQ (reference sequence). The CDR3 is 13 residues long. V is TRBV7-9 and J is TRBJ2-7, with TRBD1 matching over 7 bases. The specimen was PBMCs. The receptor was derived from a woman aged 18-29 years in good health and CMV-seronegative. This CDR3 is CASSGNRGNEQYF. The CDR3 bases are TGTGCCAGCAGTGGGAACAGGGGCAACGAGCAGTACTTC. Drawing the rest from reference TRBV7-9 and TRBJ2-7, the complete variable domain is DTGVSQNPRHKITKRGQNVTFRCDPISEHNRLYWYRQTLGQGPEFLTYFQNEAQLEKSRLLSDRFSAERPKGSFSTLEIQRTEQGDSAMYLCASSGNRGNEQYFGPGTRLTVT.